The 6 T cell receptor beta chains given below trace back to one sample, sequenced in a study of identical twins. TCRdb redid the calling of the 5' RACE reads with MiXCR, one entry per CDR3 protein. The sample holds 400,000 to 500,000 distinct CDR3 sequences, about a fifth seen once. Source material: naive T cells sorted from blood. These receptors were collected from a man aged 50 to 59 in good health.

There are many counts of this clonotype. A junction end diverges from the germline sequence, so it may reflect a read error. The chain uses TRBV28 and TRBJ2-7; D not resolved. The CDR3 spans 12 residues. CDR1 is MDHEN and CDR2 is SYDVKM in the germline V gene. The CDR3 protein is CASSLPRTPTDF. Written as DNA, the CDR3 is TGTGCCAGCAGTTTACCGCGGACCCCAACGGACTTC.

This clonotype turned up a few times. The chain recombines TRBV5-1 with TRBJ2-1, with TRBD2 matching over 9 bases. V shed 0 bases, J shed 15 bases, and the junction held 7 bases outside the gene matches. CDR3 length: 13 amino acids. CDR1 is SGHRS and CDR2 is YFSETQ in the germline V gene. This CDR3 reads CASSLGQRGVLFF. The CDR3 region has the DNA TGCGCCAGCAGCTTGGGCCAGCGGGGGGTGTTGTTCTTC.

The sample holds a few counts of this clonotype. V usage is TRBV7-2 and J usage is TRBJ2-1; D call uncertain. CDR1 is SGHTA, CDR2 FQGNSA, per germline. Trimming cost V 0 bases and J 8 bases, with 5 bases left between them. CDR3 size: 12 residues. Here the CDR3 DNA reads TGTGCCAGCAGCTTAGCTGGATATGAGCAGTTCTTC. Its protein product is CASSLAGYEQFF.

On this clonotype itself: At one of its ends the junction is not consistent with the germline gene, which may arise from a read error. The chain recombines TRBV11-2 with TRBJ2-1; D ambiguous. Germline V gene lookup returns CDR1 SGHAT and CDR2 FQNNGV. The CDR3 consists of 11 residues. The CDR3 loop reads CASTLYNEQFF. Written as DNA, the CDR3 is TGTGCCAGCACCTTATACAATGAGCAGTTCTTC.

This clonotype was seen repeatedly, ten times or more. V and J are TRBV12-3 or TRBV12-4 and TRBJ1-1; no firm D call. V dropped 2 bases and J dropped 4 bases, with 8 bases sitting between them. This CDR3 is built from 13 residues. CDR3 coding DNA: TGTGCCAGCAGTTTATCGGTACCCACTGAAGCTTTCTTT. Its translation: CASSLSVPTEAFF.

This clonotype has only a few counts. The chain combines TRBV29-1 with TRBJ2-1, with TRBD2 identical over 9 bases. J lost 0 bases, V lost 7 bases, and 4 bases had no gene match. This CDR3 comprises 14 residues. The germline CDR1 and CDR2 sequences are SQVTM and ANQGSEA. CDR3 amino acids: CSAASGVSYNEQFF. The CDR3 DNA follows: TGCAGCGCTGCTAGCGGGGTCTCCTACAATGAGCAGTTCTTC.